This note documents a single T cell receptor beta chain sequence. This sample is drawn from a study of beta chain features in type 1 diabetes. Investigators reverse transcribed all isolated RNA, so they sequenced expressed TCRB transcripts. Sequenced by immunoSEQ multiplex PCR; TCRdb stores in-frame clones only, minus some. The table shows roughly 250,000 clones, with more than 65% occurring only once. Trimming cost V 2 bases and J 6 bases, with 10 bases left between them. The germline gives CDR1 GTSNPN, CDR2 SVGIG (reference sequence). This CDR3 has 12 residues. The chain combines TRBV30 with TRBJ1-1, with D possibly TRBD1 on 5 matching bases. The source of this sequence is a man younger than 40 in good health. The material sequenced was naive CD4+ T cells from blood. The CDR3 is CAWSSRQSEAFF. CDR3 nucleotides: TGTGCCTGGAGTTCCCGACAGTCTGAAGCTTTCTTT.